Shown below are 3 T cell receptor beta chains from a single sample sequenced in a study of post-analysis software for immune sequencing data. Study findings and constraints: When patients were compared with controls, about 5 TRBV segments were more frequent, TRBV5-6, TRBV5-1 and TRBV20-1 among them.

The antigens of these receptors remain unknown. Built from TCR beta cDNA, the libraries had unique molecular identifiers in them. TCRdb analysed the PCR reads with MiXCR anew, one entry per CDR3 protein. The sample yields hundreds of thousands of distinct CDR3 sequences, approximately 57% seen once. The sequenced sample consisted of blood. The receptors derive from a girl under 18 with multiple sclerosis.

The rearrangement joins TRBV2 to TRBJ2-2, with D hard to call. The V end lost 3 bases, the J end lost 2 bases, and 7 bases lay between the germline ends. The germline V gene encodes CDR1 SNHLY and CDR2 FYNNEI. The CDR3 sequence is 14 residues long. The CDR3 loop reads CASSDRVNTGELFF. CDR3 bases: TGTGCCAGCAGTGACAGAGTTAACACCGGGGAGCTGTTTTTT.

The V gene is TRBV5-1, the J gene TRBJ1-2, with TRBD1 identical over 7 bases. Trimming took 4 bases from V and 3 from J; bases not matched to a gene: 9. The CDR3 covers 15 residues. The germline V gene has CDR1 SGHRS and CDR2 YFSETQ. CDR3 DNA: TGCGCCAGCAGCCGACAGGGCGGATCGGACTATGGCTACACCTTC. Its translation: CASSRQGGSDYGYTF.

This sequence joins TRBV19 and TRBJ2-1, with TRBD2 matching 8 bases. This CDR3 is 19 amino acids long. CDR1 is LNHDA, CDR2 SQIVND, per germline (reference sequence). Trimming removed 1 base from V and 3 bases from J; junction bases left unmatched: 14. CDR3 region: CASSIGHLTSETLYNEQFF. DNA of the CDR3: TGTGCCAGTAGTATAGGGCACCTGACTAGCGAGACCCTCTACAATGAGCAGTTCTTC.